The rows below give T cell receptor beta chains drawn from one sample of a study of blood T cell repertoires in COVID-19. The repertoire was sequenced with immunoSEQ multiplex PCR; TCRdb's copy has only in-frame clones and lacks some. The table includes 120,000 or so clones, around 87% detected once. Sequencing used peripheral blood. The receptors derive from a human donor in a cohort sampled during active COVID-19. Each CDR3 is given with its conserved first and last residue. D genes are given only for firm matches. Some rows have no size entry. The others give once, few or many, or a class for an expanded clone.

v_gene,d_gene,j_gene,len,abundance,CDR3nt,CDR3aa
TRBV5-1,TRBD2,TRBJ2-3,17,NA,TGCGCCAGCAGCCCGGGACTAGCGGGACGCCTCTTACATACGCAGTATTTT,CASSPGLAGRLLHTQYF
TRBV28,TRBD1,TRBJ1-3,16,NA,TGTGCCAGCAGTCGCCCCGGGACAGGGCGGGGAAACACCATATATTTT,CASSRPGTGRGNTIYF
TRBV19,TRBD2,TRBJ2-7,15,NA,TGTGCCAGTAGTCCACGACTAGCGTGGGCCTACGAGCAGTACTTC,CASSPRLAWAYEQYF
TRBV24-1,TRBD1,TRBJ2-3,14,NA,TGTGCCACCAGTGGGACAGGGCGGACAGATACGCAGTATTTT,CATSGTGRTDTQYF
TRBV11-2,NA,TRBJ2-2,12,NA,TGTGCCAGCAGCCATTTTACCGGGGAGCTGTTTTTT,CASSHFTGELFF
TRBV21-1,NA,TRBJ2-2,16,few,TGTGCCAGCAGCAATATACTACAGGTGAACACCGGGGAGCTGTTTTTT,CASSNILQVNTGELFF
TRBV12-3/TRBV12-4,NA,TRBJ1-6,12,NA,TGTGCCAGCAGGTTGACAGCTTCACCCCTCCACTTT,CASRLTASPLHF
TRBV7-3,TRBD1,TRBJ1-1,14,NA,TGTGCCAGCAGCTTAGCCGGGACAGGGAATGAAGCTTTCTTT,CASSLAGTGNEAFF
TRBV24-1,TRBD2,TRBJ2-3,18,NA,TGTGCCACCAGTGATTCACAGGGACTAGCGGGGAGCACAGATACGCAGTATTTT,CATSDSQGLAGSTDTQYF
TRBV7-9,TRBD2,TRBJ2-1,15,once,TGTGCCAGCAGCGCACTAGCGGGAGTGGGTGGGGAGCAGTTCTTC,CASSALAGVGGEQFF
TRBV6-5,TRBD1,TRBJ2-7,15,NA,TGTGCCAGCAGTTCCTCCGGGACAGGGGGCTACGAGCAGTACTTC,CASSSSGTGGYEQYF
TRBV2,NA,TRBJ2-7,14,NA,TGTGCCAGCAGTGGACTAGGCGAGACCGACGAGCAGTACTTC,CASSGLGETDEQYF
TRBV2,NA,TRBJ2-7,13,NA,TGTGCCAGCAGCCAAGGCCCAGGGTCCGAGCAGTACTTC,CASSQGPGSEQYF
TRBV10-1,TRBD1,TRBJ2-3,14,NA,TGCGCCAGCAGTGCGGGACAGGGCACAGATACGCAGTATTTT,CASSAGQGTDTQYF
TRBV2,TRBD1,TRBJ2-7,14,NA,TGTGCCAGCAGTGACCGGACAGGCCGAGGGGCCAGTTTCTTC,CASSDRTGRGASFF
TRBV11-2,TRBD2,TRBJ2-1,13,NA,TGTGCCAGCAGCTTGGGGGGGTCTAATGAGCAGTTCTTC,CASSLGGSNEQFF
TRBV5-1,TRBD2,TRBJ2-1,15,NA,TGCGCCAGCAGCAGGGGACTAGCGGGGTACAATGAGCAGTTCTTC,CASSRGLAGYNEQFF
TRBV24-1,TRBD1,TRBJ1-5,18,NA,TGTGCCACCAGTGATATTACTGAGGACAGGGGAACGGGTCAGCCCCAGCATTTT,CATSDITEDRGTGQPQHF
TRBV19,TRBD2,TRBJ2-2,14,NA,TGTGCCAGTACGGCGGGGGGCCGTATCGGGGAGCTGTTTTTT,CASTAGGRIGELFF
TRBV19,NA,TRBJ2-6,15,NA,TGTGCCAGTAGTGCCCACAAGTCTGGGGCCAACGTCCTGACTTTC,CASSAHKSGANVLTF
TRBV5-6,NA,TRBJ2-2,15,NA,TGTGCCAGCAGCCTAGGGAGAGGGTACACCGGGGAGCTGTTTTTT,CASSLGRGYTGELFF
TRBV2,TRBD1,TRBJ2-7,13,NA,TGTGCCAGCAGCCCGGGACAGATATACGAGCAGTACTTC,CASSPGQIYEQYF
TRBV18,TRBD2,TRBJ2-1,15,NA,TGTGCCAGCAGCACTAGCGGGGGGGCCGATAATGAGCAGTTCTTC,CASSTSGGADNEQFF
TRBV19,NA,TRBJ1-1,14,NA,TGTGCCAGTAGTACCTCAGGGGTGACCACTGAAGCTTTCTTT,CASSTSGVTTEAFF
TRBV9,NA,TRBJ2-7,14,NA,TGTGCCAGCAGCGCCCTCGGGTCGTCCTACGAGCAGTACTTC,CASSALGSSYEQYF
TRBV15,NA,TRBJ1-5,14,NA,TGTGCCACCAGTAGCCAGGGAACTAATCAGCCCCAGCATTTT,CATSSQGTNQPQHF
TRBV10-1,TRBD1,TRBJ2-3,15,NA,TGCGCCAGCAGTGGAAGGGGGCGGAGGACAGATACGCAGTATTTT,CASSGRGRRTDTQYF
TRBV21-1,NA,TRBJ2-5,12,NA,TGTGGCAGGGGGCTCGTCCAAGAGACCCAGTACTTC,CGRGLVQETQYF
TRBV10-1,NA,TRBJ2-7,15,NA,TGCGCCAGCATCGCAAGGGGTTCCCCTTCCTACGAGCAGTACTTC,CASIARGSPSYEQYF
TRBV10-2,NA,TRBJ2-2,15,NA,TGCGCCAGCATTTCAAGGATTGAGGTCACCGGGGAGCTGTTTTTT,CASISRIEVTGELFF
TRBV5-1,TRBD1,TRBJ1-3,16,NA,TGCGCCAGCAGCACGGGACAGGGGGCTTTTGGAAACACCATATATTTT,CASSTGQGAFGNTIYF